One T cell receptor beta chain is described in this entry. The antigen remains undetermined. This entry belongs to a study of T cells in narcolepsy. General study points: Some memory CD4+ repertoires had no autoreactive clone sequences. Autoreactive clonotypes reportedly recurred in blood of same and different patients, not controls.

J was trimmed by 8 bases and V by 4 bases; bases with no gene match: 12. There are 15 residues in the CDR3. Looked up from germline, CDR1 is SGHKS and CDR2 is YYEKEE (reference sequence). Clones were sequenced by immunoSEQ multiplex PCR, and TCRdb holds only the in-frame ones, with some missing. The table lists tens of thousands of clones, under 85% of them singletons. Sequencing was carried out using CD45RA- memory CD4+ T cells from PBMCs. J is TRBJ1-2 and V is TRBV5-5; TRBD1 agrees at 9 bases. The source of this sequence is a human donor with narcolepsy. For the CDR3, the DNA is TGTGCCAGCAGCGTCATCGGACAGGGGAGGTCAGGCTACACCTTC. Translating it yields CASSVIGQGRSGYTF.